This T cell receptor (beta chain) appears in the sequencing data of a study of shared clonotypes between healthy human individuals. This clone was seen only once. Antigen unknown. Study results and limitations: The authors expected sequencing depth to affect clonotype sharing among donors. In general, naive subsets displayed greater estimated richness than memory subsets did.

Deep-level settings were used for running the assay. Repertoires were generated with immunoSEQ multiplex PCR, while TCRdb's copy carries only in-frame clones and drops some. The profile covers over 850,000 clones, with around 82% appearing a single time and under 0.8% taken by the ten largest. CD4+ cells underwent separation, giving CD45RA+ naive and CD45RA-negative memory subsets. V dropped 7 bases and J dropped 4 bases, with 2 bases sitting between them. This CDR3 comprises 10 residues. Germline V gene sequence: CDR1 MDHEN, CDR2 SYDVKM. The TCR comes from a young man in good health. Some clones in this sample may be carry-over from other donors' samples. The chain is built from TRBV28 and TRBJ1-3, with D unresolved. Material: memory CD4+ T cells from PBMCs. Documented subset: CD45RA-negative fraction. The DNA of the CDR3 is TGTGCCAGCATCGGAAACACCATATATTTT. Translating it yields CASIGNTIYF.